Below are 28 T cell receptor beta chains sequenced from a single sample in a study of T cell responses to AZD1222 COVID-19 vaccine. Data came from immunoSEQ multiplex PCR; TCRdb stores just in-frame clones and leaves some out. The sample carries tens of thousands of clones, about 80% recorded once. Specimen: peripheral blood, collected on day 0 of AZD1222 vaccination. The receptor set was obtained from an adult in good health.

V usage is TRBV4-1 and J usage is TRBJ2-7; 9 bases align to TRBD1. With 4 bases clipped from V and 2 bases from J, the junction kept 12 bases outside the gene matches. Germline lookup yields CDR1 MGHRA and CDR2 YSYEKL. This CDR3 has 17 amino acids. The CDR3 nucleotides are TGCGCCAGCAGCCTACGGACAGGGGTGGAGTTGGCCTACGAGCAGTACTTC. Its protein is CASSLRTGVELAYEQYF.

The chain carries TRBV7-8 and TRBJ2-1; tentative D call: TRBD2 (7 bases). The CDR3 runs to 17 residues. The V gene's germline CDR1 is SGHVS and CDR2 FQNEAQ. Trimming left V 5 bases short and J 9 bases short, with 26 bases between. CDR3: CASSLRIWGGAGSEQFF. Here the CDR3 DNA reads TGTGCCAGCAGCCTACGGATTTGGGGGGGGGCTGGCAGTGAGCAGTTCTTC.

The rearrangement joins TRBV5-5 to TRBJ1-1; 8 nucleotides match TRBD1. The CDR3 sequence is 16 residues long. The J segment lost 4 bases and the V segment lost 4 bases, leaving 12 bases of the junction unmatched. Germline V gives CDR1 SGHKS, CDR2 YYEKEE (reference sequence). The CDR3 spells CASSPAGTGFGTEAFF. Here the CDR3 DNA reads TGTGCCAGCAGCCCGGCTGGGACAGGATTCGGCACTGAAGCTTTCTTT.

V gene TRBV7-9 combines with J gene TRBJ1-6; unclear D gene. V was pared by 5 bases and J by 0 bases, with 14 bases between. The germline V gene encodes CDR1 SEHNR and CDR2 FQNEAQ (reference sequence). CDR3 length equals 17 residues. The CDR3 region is CASSDQALGSYNSPLHF. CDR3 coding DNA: TGTGCCAGCAGCGATCAGGCACTTGGCTCCTATAATTCACCCCTCCACTTT.

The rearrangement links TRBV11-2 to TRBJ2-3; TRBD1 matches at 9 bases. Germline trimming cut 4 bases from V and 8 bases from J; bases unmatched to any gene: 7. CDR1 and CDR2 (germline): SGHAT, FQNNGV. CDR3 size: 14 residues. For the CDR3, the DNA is TGTGCCAGCAGCTGGGACAGGGAACTGTCTACGCAGTATTTT. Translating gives CASSWDRELSTQYF.

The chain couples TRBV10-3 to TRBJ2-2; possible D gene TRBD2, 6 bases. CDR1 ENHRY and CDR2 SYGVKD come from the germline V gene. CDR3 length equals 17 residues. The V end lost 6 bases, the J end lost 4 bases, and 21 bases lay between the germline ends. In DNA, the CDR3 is TGTGCCATCAGGGAGGCCCAGGGCGGGGACGTCACCGGGGAGCTGTTTTTT. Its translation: CAIREAQGGDVTGELFF.

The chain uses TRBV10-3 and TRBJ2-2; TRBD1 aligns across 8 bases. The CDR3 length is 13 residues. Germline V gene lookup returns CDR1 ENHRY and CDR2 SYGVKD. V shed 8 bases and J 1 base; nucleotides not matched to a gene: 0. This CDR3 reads CAIGTGNTGELFF. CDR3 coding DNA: TGTGCCATCGGGACAGGGAACACCGGGGAGCTGTTTTTT.

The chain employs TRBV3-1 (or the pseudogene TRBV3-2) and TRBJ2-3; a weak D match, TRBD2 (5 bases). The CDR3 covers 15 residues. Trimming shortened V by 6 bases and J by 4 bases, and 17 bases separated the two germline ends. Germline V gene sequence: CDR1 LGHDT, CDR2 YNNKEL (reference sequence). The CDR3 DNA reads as TGTGCCAGCAGTAAAGCGGCGGGTGGATCAGATACGCAGTATTTT. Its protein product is CASSKAAGGSDTQYF.

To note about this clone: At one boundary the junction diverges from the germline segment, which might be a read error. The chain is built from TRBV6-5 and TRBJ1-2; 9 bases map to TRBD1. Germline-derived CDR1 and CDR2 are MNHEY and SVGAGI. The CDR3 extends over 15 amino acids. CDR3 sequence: CASTYPDRGPGGYTF. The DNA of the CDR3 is TGTGCCAGCACTTACCCGGACAGGGGCCCGGGAGGCTACACCTTC.

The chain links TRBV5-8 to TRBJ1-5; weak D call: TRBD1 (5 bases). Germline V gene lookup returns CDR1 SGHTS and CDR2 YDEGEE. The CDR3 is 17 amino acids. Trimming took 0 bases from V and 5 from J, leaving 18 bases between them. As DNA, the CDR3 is TGTGCCAGCAGCTTGGAGGCTATGGCAGGGCCGGATCAGCCCCAGCATTTT. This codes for CASSLEAMAGPDQPQHF.

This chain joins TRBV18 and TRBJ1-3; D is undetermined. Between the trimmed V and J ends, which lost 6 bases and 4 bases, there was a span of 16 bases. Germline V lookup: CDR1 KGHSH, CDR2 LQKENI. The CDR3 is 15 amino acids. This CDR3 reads CASSSREKGGNTIYF. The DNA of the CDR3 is TGTGCCAGCTCTTCAAGGGAAAAAGGCGGAAACACCATATATTTT. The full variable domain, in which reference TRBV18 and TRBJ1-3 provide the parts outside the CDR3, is NAGVMQNPRHLVRRRGQEARLRCSPMKGHSHVYWYRQLPEEGLKFMVYLQKENIIDESGMPKERFSAEFPKEGPSILRIQQVVRGDSAAYFCASSSREKGGNTIYFGEGSWLTVV.

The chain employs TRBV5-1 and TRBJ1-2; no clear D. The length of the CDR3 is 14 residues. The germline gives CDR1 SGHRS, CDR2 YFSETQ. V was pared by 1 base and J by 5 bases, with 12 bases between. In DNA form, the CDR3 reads TGCGCCAGCAGCTTGCCGCAGGATGGATATGGCTACACCTTC. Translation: CASSLPQDGYGYTF.

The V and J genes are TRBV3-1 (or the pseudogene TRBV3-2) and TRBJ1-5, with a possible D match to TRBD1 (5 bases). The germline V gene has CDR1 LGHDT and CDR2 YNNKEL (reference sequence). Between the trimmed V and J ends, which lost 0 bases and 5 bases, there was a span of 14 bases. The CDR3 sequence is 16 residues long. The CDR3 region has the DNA TGTGCCAGCAGCCAAGATGTTAAGGGGCGATATCAGCCCCAGCATTTT. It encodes CASSQDVKGRYQPQHF.

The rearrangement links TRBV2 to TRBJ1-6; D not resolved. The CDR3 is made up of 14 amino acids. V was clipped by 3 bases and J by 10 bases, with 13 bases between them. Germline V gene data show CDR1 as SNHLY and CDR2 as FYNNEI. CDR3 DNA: TGTGCCAGCAGTGATGGGGTGGCCGGATCACCCCTCCACTTT. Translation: CASSDGVAGSPLHF.

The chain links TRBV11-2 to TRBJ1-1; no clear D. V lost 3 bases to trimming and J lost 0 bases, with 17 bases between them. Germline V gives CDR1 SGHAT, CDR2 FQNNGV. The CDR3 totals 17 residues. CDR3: CASSFRVPGRLNTEAFF. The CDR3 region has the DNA TGTGCCAGCAGCTTTAGGGTGCCTGGACGGCTGAACACTGAAGCTTTCTTT.

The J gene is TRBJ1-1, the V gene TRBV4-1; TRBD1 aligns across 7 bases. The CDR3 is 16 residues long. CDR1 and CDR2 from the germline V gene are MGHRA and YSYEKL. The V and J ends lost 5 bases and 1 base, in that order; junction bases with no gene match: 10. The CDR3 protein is CASSIRRGQTNTEAFF. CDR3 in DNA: TGCGCCAGCAGCATAAGAAGGGGACAGACGAACACTGAAGCTTTCTTT.

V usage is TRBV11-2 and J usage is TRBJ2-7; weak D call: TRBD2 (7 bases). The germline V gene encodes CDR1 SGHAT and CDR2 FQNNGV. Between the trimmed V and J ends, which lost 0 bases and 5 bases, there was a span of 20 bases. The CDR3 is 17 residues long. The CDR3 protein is CASSLDPGGSPLDEQYF. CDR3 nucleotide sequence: TGTGCCAGCAGCTTAGATCCGGGGGGCTCGCCCTTAGACGAGCAGTACTTC.

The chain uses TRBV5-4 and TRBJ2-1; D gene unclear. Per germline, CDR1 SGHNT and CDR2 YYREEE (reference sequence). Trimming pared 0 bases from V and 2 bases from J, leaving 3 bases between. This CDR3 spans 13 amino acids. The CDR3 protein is CASSLEAYNEQFF. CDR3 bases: TGTGCCAGCAGCTTGGAGGCCTACAATGAGCAGTTCTTC.

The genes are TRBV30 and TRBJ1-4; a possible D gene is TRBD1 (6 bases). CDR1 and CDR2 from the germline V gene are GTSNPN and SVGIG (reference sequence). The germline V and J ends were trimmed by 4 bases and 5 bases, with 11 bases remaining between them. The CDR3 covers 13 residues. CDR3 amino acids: CAWNRAGNEKLFF. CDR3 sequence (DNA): TGTGCCTGGAACAGGGCGGGAAATGAAAAACTGTTTTTT.

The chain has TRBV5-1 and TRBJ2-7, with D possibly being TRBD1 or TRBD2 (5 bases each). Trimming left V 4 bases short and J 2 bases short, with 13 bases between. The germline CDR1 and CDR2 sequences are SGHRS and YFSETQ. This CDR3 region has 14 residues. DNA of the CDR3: TGCGCCAGCAGCCCCTGGCAGGGACCCTACGAGCAGTACTTC. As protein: CASSPWQGPYEQYF. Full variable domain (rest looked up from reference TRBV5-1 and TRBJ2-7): KAGVTQTPRYLIKTRGQQVTLSCSPISGHRSVSWYQQTPGQGLQFLFEYFSETQRNKGNFPGRFSGRQFSNSRSEMNVSTLELGDSALYLCASSPWQGPYEQYFGPGTRLTVT.

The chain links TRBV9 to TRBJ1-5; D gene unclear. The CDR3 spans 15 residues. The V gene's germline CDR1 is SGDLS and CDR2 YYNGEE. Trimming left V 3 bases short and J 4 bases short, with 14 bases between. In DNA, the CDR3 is TGTGCCAGCAGCGCCGGGCCTACCCCTAATCAGCCCCAGCATTTT. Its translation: CASSAGPTPNQPQHF.

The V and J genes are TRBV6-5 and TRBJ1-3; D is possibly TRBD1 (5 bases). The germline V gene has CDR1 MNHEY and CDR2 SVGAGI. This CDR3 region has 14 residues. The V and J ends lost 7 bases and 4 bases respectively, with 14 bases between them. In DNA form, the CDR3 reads TGTGCCAGCAACTCAGGGTCCGGAGGAAACACCATATATTTT. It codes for CASNSGSGGNTIYF.

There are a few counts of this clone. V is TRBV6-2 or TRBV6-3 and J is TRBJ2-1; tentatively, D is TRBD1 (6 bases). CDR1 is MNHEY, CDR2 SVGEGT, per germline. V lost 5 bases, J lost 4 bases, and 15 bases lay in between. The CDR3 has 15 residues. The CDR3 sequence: CASSPQGFSYNEQFF. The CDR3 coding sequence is TGTGCCAGCAGTCCACAGGGTTTTTCTTACAATGAGCAGTTCTTC.

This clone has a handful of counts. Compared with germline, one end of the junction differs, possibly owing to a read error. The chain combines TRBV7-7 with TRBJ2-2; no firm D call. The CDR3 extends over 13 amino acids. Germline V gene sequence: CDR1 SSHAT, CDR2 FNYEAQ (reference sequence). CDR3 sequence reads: CASSLKVTGELFF. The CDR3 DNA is TGTGCTAGCAGCTTAAAGGTCACCGGGGAGCTGTTTTTT.

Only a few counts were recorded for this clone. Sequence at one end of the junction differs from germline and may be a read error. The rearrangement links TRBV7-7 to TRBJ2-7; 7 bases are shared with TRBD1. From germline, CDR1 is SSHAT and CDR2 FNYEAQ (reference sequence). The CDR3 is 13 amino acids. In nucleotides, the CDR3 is TGTGCTAGCAGCAGGGACAGCTCCTACGAGCAGTACTTC. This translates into CASSRDSSYEQYF. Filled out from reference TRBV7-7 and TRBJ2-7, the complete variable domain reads GAGVSQSPRYKVTKRGQDVTLRCDPISSHATLYWYQQALGQGPEFLTYFNYEAQPDKSGLPSDRFSAERPEGSISTLTIQRTEQRDSAMYRCASSRDSSYEQYFGPGTRLTVT.

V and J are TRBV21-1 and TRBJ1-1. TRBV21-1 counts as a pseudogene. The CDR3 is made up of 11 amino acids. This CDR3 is CASSKGGEAFF. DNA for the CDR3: TGTGCCAGCAGCAAAGGGGGAGAAGCTTTCTTT.

CDR3 in amino acids: CASSPPASGGLNEQFF. The CDR3 nucleotides are TGTGCCAGCAGCCCCCCCGCTAGCGGGGGGTTAAATGAGCAGTTCTTC. This rearrangement joins TRBV6-2 or TRBV6-3 to TRBJ2-1, with TRBD2 matching 11 bases. Germline trimming cut 6 bases from V and 7 bases from J; bases unmatched to any gene: 11. In germline, CDR1 is MNHEY, CDR2 SVGEGT. The CDR3 contains 16 residues.

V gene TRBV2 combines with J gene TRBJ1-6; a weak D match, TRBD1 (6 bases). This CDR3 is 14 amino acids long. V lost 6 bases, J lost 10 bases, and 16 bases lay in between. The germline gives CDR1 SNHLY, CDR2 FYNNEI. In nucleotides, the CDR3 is TGTGCCAGCAGCCCCACAGTACAGGGCTCACCCCTCCACTTT. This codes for CASSPTVQGSPLHF.